A single sample gave rise to the 30 T cell receptor beta chains below, sequenced in a study of blood T cell repertoires in COVID-19. Produced via immunoSEQ multiplex PCR; TCRdb's table is partial and in-frame only. Of over 250,000 clones listed, less than 90% were seen once; the top ten hold less than 5%. Sequenced material: peripheral blood. These receptors were obtained from a man aged 55-75 years who had recovered from COVID-19.

V and J are TRBV7-3 and TRBJ2-7, with 8 bases fitting TRBD1. The germline V gene encodes CDR1 SGHTA and CDR2 FQGTGA. Trimming removed 4 bases from V and 5 bases from J; junction bases left unmatched: 4. The CDR3 has 13 amino acids. The CDR3 DNA follows: TGTGCCAGCAGCTCCGACAGGGGTAACGAGCAGTACTTC. Amino acids: CASSSDRGNEQYF.

CDR3 DNA: TGTGCCAGCAGCTTACCCATTACAGGGGGCAATGAGCAGTTCTTC. This encodes CASSLPITGGNEQFF. The V and J genes are TRBV11-2 and TRBJ2-1, with 8 bases identical to TRBD1. This CDR3 has 15 amino acids. Germline V lookup: CDR1 SGHAT, CDR2 FQNNGV. The V gene end was trimmed by 2 bases and the J gene end by 6 bases; junction bases not matched to a gene: 6.

This chain links TRBV7-2 with TRBJ2-3; D is possibly TRBD1 (6 bases). The V gene's germline CDR1 is SGHTA and CDR2 FQGNSA. There are 16 residues in the CDR3. V lost 5 bases, J lost 3 bases, and 18 bases lay in between. The CDR3 is CASSKGQSRVTDTQYF. For the CDR3, the DNA is TGTGCCAGCAGCAAAGGACAGTCTAGGGTTACAGATACGCAGTATTTT.

The chain uses TRBV5-1 and TRBJ1-2; perhaps TRBD1 as D (5 bases). The V and J ends lost 3 bases and 0 bases respectively, with 15 bases between them. Germline CDR1 reads SGHRS; CDR2 reads YFSETQ. The length of the CDR3 is 16 residues. The CDR3 DNA reads as TGCGCCAGCAGCTCCTTTCAGGGTGGGGCTAACTATGGCTACACCTTC. The encoded protein is CASSSFQGGANYGYTF.

CDR3 DNA sequence: TGTGCCAGCAGCCCCTTGGGAGGGAGCTATTCACCCCTCCACTTT. This gives the protein CASSPLGGSYSPLHF. The rearrangement uses TRBV9 and TRBJ1-6; the D is unclear. This CDR3 region has 15 residues. Trimming pared 4 bases from V and 8 bases from J, leaving 16 bases between. Germline CDR1 SGDLS, CDR2 YYNGEE.

This chain links TRBV5-6 with TRBJ1-4; the D is unclear. CDR3 length equals 13 residues. Per germline, CDR1 SGHDT and CDR2 YYEEEE. V was clipped by 2 bases and J by 7 bases, with 9 bases between them. CDR3 DNA sequence: TGTGCCAGCAGCTTCCGGGATTCTGAAAAACTGTTTTTT. Translated: CASSFRDSEKLFF.

Only a few counts were recorded for this clone. This sequence joins TRBV11-2 and TRBJ2-5; TRBD2 matches at 7 bases. V trimming: 3 bases; J trimming: 2 bases; junction bases outside the gene matches: 6. Germline loops: CDR1 SGHAT, CDR2 FQNNGV. The CDR3 totals 15 residues. CDR3 region: CASSFEMGGQETQYF. Written as DNA, the CDR3 is TGTGCCAGCAGCTTTGAGATGGGGGGGCAAGAGACCCAGTACTTC. Based on the CDR3 plus reference TRBV11-2 and TRBJ2-5, the full variable domain is EAGVAQSPRYKIIEKRQSVAFWCNPISGHATLYWYQQILGQGPKLLIQFQNNGVVDDSQLPKDRFSAERLKGVDSTLKIQPAKLEDSAVYLCASSFEMGGQETQYFGPGTRLLVL.

The gene calls are TRBV4-2 and TRBJ1-1, with D unresolved. Germline V gene data show CDR1 as LGHNA and CDR2 as YNFKEQ. This CDR3 is 15 amino acids long. V was cut by 0 bases and J by 5 bases, with 13 bases left in between. The CDR3 protein is CASSQDEEGGTEAFF. The DNA for the CDR3 is TGTGCCAGCAGCCAAGATGAGGAGGGAGGGACTGAAGCTTTCTTT.

The genes are TRBV9 and TRBJ1-6; perhaps TRBD1 as D (5 bases). V was clipped by 4 bases and J by 6 bases, with 14 bases between them. The CDR3 sequence is 15 residues long. CDR1 is SGDLS and CDR2 is YYNGEE in the germline V gene. CDR3 region: CASSPTGGGNSPLHF. The CDR3 DNA is TGTGCCAGCAGCCCGACGGGGGGAGGTAATTCACCCCTCCACTTT.

The chain couples TRBV24-1 to TRBJ1-5, with D uncertain. Per the germline V gene, CDR1 is KGHDR and CDR2 is SFDVKD. V dropped 4 bases and J dropped 0 bases, with 18 bases sitting between them. CDR3 length equals 18 residues. CDR3 nucleotides: TGTGCCACCAGTGAACATCCGGGAGGTATCAATAGCAATCAGCCCCAGCATTTT. This codes for CATSEHPGGINSNQPQHF.

The chain joins TRBV6-5 to TRBJ1-3, with D possibly being TRBD1 (6 bases). The germline V and J ends were trimmed by 7 bases and 3 bases, with 13 bases remaining between them. The V gene's germline CDR1 is MNHEY and CDR2 SVGAGI. The CDR3 runs 14 residues. CDR3 residues: CASTNRGNGNTIYF. The CDR3, as DNA: TGTGCCAGCACTAATAGGGGGAATGGAAACACCATATATTTT.

CDR3 in amino acids: CASSVEDRPQDTQYF. The CDR3, as DNA: TGTGCCAGCAGCGTCGAGGACAGACCACAGGATACGCAGTATTTT. This chain connects TRBV9 to TRBJ2-3, with a possible D match to TRBD1 (6 bases). The CDR3 totals 15 residues. Germline V gene lookup returns CDR1 SGDLS and CDR2 YYNGEE. Trimming removed 2 bases at V and 6 bases at J, with 16 bases between. The full variable domain, completed using reference TRBV9 and TRBJ2-3, is DSGVTQTPKHLITATGQRVTLRCSPRSGDLSVYWYQQSLDQGLQFLIQYYNGEERAKGNILERFSAQQFPDLHSELNLSSLELGDSALYFCASSVEDRPQDTQYFGPGTRLTVL.

This chain links TRBV20-1 with TRBJ1-2; a possible D gene is TRBD1 (6 bases). The germline gives CDR1 DFQATT, CDR2 SNEGSKA (reference sequence). Deletions cut 6 bases from V and 8 bases from J, with 13 bases between. The CDR3 sequence is 11 residues long. CDR3 amino acids: CSANAGVGYTF. The CDR3, as DNA: TGCAGTGCCAACGCAGGGGTCGGCTACACCTTC.

The CDR3 here is CATSMRQGAYEQYF. The CDR3 DNA reads TGTGCCACCAGCATGAGACAGGGCGCTTACGAGCAGTACTTC. This chain uses TRBV15 with TRBJ2-7; TRBD1 matches 7 bases. The trim removed 4 bases at V and 4 bases at J, leaving 7 bases unmatched. The CDR3 sequence is 14 residues long. CDR1 LNHNV and CDR2 YYDKDF come from the germline V gene (reference sequence).

For the CDR3, the DNA is TGTGCCAGCAGCCTACAGGGACAGGGATCCTACAATGAGCAGTTCTTC. Amino acids: CASSLQGQGSYNEQFF. V and J are TRBV7-3 and TRBJ2-1, with 9 bases lining up with TRBD1. CDR3 size: 16 residues. Germline CDR1 reads SGHTA; CDR2 reads FQGTGA. The junction had 6 bases not matched to a gene; V was cut back by 5 bases and J by 1 base.

This clone has only a few counts. The chain employs TRBV18 and TRBJ2-4; D possibly corresponds to TRBD2 (5 bases). Germline CDR1 and CDR2: KGHSH and LQKENI. This CDR3 has 15 amino acids. Between the trimmed V and J ends, which lost 2 bases and 6 bases, there was a span of 14 bases. CDR3 coding DNA: TGTGCCAGCTCACCATCCTCCCACGCGGGAAACATTCAGTACTTC. As protein: CASSPSSHAGNIQYF.

The chain couples TRBV5-1 to TRBJ1-2, with TRBD1 matching over 11 bases. V lost 4 bases to trimming and J lost 6 bases; unmatched junction nucleotides: 5. Germline V lookup: CDR1 SGHRS, CDR2 YFSETQ. This CDR3 contains 14 residues. The CDR3 bases are TGCGCCAGCAGCGAAGGACAGGGGGCCGATGGCTACACCTTC. Translated: CASSEGQGADGYTF. The full variable domain, in which reference TRBV5-1 and TRBJ1-2 provide the parts outside the CDR3, is KAGVTQTPRYLIKTRGQQVTLSCSPISGHRSVSWYQQTPGQGLQFLFEYFSETQRNKGNFPGRFSGRQFSNSRSEMNVSTLELGDSALYLCASSEGQGADGYTFGSGTRLTVV.

This clone was picked up one time. The V and J genes are TRBV7-8 and TRBJ1-3; TRBD1 agrees at 10 bases. The CDR3 extends over 18 amino acids. Trimming removed 3 bases from V and 3 bases from J; junction bases left unmatched: 11. CDR1 is SGHVS and CDR2 is FQNEAQ in the germline V gene. The CDR3 nucleotides read TGTGCCAGCAGCTTCCTTAACCGGGACAGGGGAATTGGAAACACCATATATTTT. Translating gives CASSFLNRDRGIGNTIYF.

The chain couples TRBV18 to TRBJ2-5; D gene uncertain. Trimming shortened V by 5 bases and J by 4 bases, and 11 bases separated the two germline ends. Per the germline V gene, CDR1 is KGHSH and CDR2 is LQKENI. The CDR3 sequence is 13 residues long. The CDR3 here is CASSGNGGETQYF. CDR3 DNA: TGTGCCAGCTCAGGAAACGGCGGAGAGACCCAGTACTTC.

The rearrangement uses TRBV4-1 and TRBJ1-1; D ambiguous. This CDR3 has 12 amino acids. Germline V CDR1 and CDR2: MGHRA, YSYEKL. V lost 2 bases and J 11 bases, leaving 12 bases between the germline ends. The CDR3 DNA is TGCGCCAGCAGCCAAAGCCACAGACCTGCTTTCTTT. It encodes CASSQSHRPAFF.

The genes are TRBV5-5 and TRBJ1-2, with no clear D. Trimming left V 3 bases short and J 4 bases short, with 10 bases between. CDR3 length: 13 amino acids. The germline V gene has CDR1 SGHKS and CDR2 YYEKEE (reference sequence). DNA of the CDR3: TGTGCCAGCAGCTCACGGGAAATCTATGGCTACACCTTC. It encodes CASSSREIYGYTF.

The rearrangement links TRBV24-1 to TRBJ2-3; 10 bases agree with TRBD2. V was pared by 4 bases and J by 2 bases, with 5 bases of the junction left unmatched. The CDR3 contains 16 residues. Germline lookup yields CDR1 KGHDR and CDR2 SFDVKD. CDR3 loop: CATSDRTSGPTDTQYF. Here the CDR3 DNA reads TGTGCCACCAGTGACCGGACTAGCGGACCCACAGATACGCAGTATTTT.

V and J are TRBV13 and TRBJ1-2, with 8 nucleotides matching TRBD1. This CDR3 contains 13 residues. Trimming cost V 4 bases and J 7 bases; bases outside gene matches: 5. Germline V gene data show CDR1 as PRHDT and CDR2 as FYEKMQ (reference sequence). The CDR3 bases are TGTGCCAGCAGCTCAGGGGGCGCGGGTGGCTACACCTTC. Its protein is CASSSGGAGGYTF.

This chain connects TRBV6-1 to TRBJ1-1, with D hard to call. Trimming shortened V by 5 bases and J by 1 base, and 8 bases separated the two germline ends. This CDR3 comprises 13 residues. CDR1 MNHNS and CDR2 SASEGT come from the germline V gene. The CDR3 reads CASSPFRNTEAFF. The DNA for the CDR3 is TGTGCCAGCAGTCCCTTTAGGAACACTGAAGCTTTCTTT.

The chain has TRBV6-5 and TRBJ2-1; tentatively, D is TRBD1 (6 bases). Trimming pared 8 bases from V and 7 bases from J, leaving 21 bases between. CDR1 MNHEY and CDR2 SVGAGI come from the germline V gene. The CDR3 is 15 residues long. CDR3: CASDTLQGKGNEQFF. CDR3 DNA: TGTGCCAGCGACACTCTACAGGGTAAGGGAAATGAGCAGTTCTTC.

V and J are TRBV2 and TRBJ1-3; TRBD1 matches 7 bases. The CDR3 consists of 15 residues. CDR1 and CDR2 (germline): SNHLY, FYNNEI. Germline trimming cut 2 bases from V and 1 base from J; bases unmatched to any gene: 2. The CDR3 sequence: CASSERTGSGNTIYF. CDR3 sequence (DNA): TGTGCCAGCAGTGAAAGGACAGGTTCTGGAAACACCATATATTTT.

The V and J genes are TRBV7-3 and TRBJ2-1; 8 bases are shared with TRBD2. V lost 1 base to trimming and J lost 9 bases; unmatched junction nucleotides: 8. The CDR3 has 15 amino acids. CDR1 is SGHTA, CDR2 FQGTGA, per germline. The DNA of the CDR3 is TGTGCCAGCAGCTTAAGTGGTAGCGGGGCTGGTGAGCAGTTCTTC. Its translation: CASSLSGSGAGEQFF.

V usage is TRBV5-6 and J usage is TRBJ1-3; D is ambiguous. V gave up 2 bases and J gave up 2 bases, with 11 bases separating them. Germline values: CDR1 SGHDT, CDR2 YYEEEE. The CDR3 extends over 15 amino acids. The CDR3 loop reads CASSFEGLAGNTIYF. CDR3 nucleotides: TGTGCCAGCAGCTTCGAGGGTTTGGCTGGAAACACCATATATTTT.

The gene calls are TRBV5-4 and TRBJ2-7; D is uncertain. Trimming took off 3 bases at V and 0 bases at J, with 7 bases between the two ends. Germline CDR1 SGHNT, CDR2 YYREEE (reference sequence). This CDR3 is built from 13 residues. This CDR3 is CASSWANSYEQYF. The CDR3, as DNA: TGTGCCAGCAGCTGGGCGAACTCCTACGAGCAGTACTTC.

The chain couples TRBV18 to TRBJ2-7; TRBD2 aligns across 14 bases. The CDR3 runs to 18 residues. Looked up from germline, CDR1 is KGHSH and CDR2 is LQKENI. The V gene end was trimmed by 3 bases and the J gene end by 2 bases; junction bases not matched to a gene: 9. The chain's CDR3 is CASSPQSTSGGAAYEQYF. The CDR3 DNA reads as TGTGCCAGCTCACCGCAATCGACTAGCGGGGGGGCCGCCTACGAGCAGTACTTC.